What follows is one TCR beta chain and its context. Its antigen remains unidentified. This entry comes from a study of PD-1 blockade in mismatch repair-deficient tumors. Study at large: Patients had over ten mismatch repair-deficient cancer types and were previously treated and progressing. The study, taken as a whole, reports: Tumor-resident clones, often undetectable pretreatment in blood, expanded then contracted after pembrolizumab.

Trimming left V 2 bases short and J 7 bases short, with 14 bases between. The CDR3 is made up of 15 amino acids. Looked up from germline, CDR1 is MNHEY and CDR2 is SVGAGI. A few pembrolizumab responders had their TCRs sequenced. Clones were sequenced by immunoSEQ multiplex PCR, and TCRdb holds only the in-frame ones, with some missing. The sample lists some 110,000 clones, around three quarters occurring once. The TCR sequence derives from an adult with mismatch repair-deficient cancer. The sequences come from peripheral blood, collected more than 58 weeks after starting pembrolizumab. The rearrangement links TRBV6-5 to TRBJ2-2, with D maybe TRBD1 (6 bases). The CDR3 protein is CASSYGRGWGGELFF. Written as DNA, the CDR3 is TGTGCCAGCAGTTACGGAAGGGGGTGGGGCGGGGAGCTGTTTTTT.